The T cell receptor (beta chain) described here comes from a study of T cells in Graves' hyperthyroidism and ophthalmopathy. The overall study: Peripheral blood draws took place at initial diagnosis, ahead of any treatment.

CDR3 length: 16 amino acids. The V end was cut by 2 bases, the J end by 1 base, with 14 bases between. Germline CDR1 MNHNS, CDR2 SASEGT. There are many counts of this clonotype. Its specificity is not known. Using RNA transcripts as the source, TCR beta CDR3 regions were amplified. Carried out on the TCR CDR3, a first-round RT-PCR used the HTBI primer set. TCRdb passed the multiplex PCR reads through MiXCR, listing each CDR3 protein once. The table lists approximately 410,000 distinct CDR3 sequences, roughly 14% of them singletons. Whole-study results and caveats: Most thyroid clonotypes that were expanded above 0.001 also turned up in blood. Ophthalmopathy prediction by the model preceded onset by a median about 6.5 months.

Those patients with uncontrolled infection, other autoimmune disease, pregnancy or lactation were excluded. This chain links TRBV6-1 with TRBJ1-2; unclear D gene. The sequence was collected from a man aged 18 to 30 with Graves' ophthalmopathy. The sequenced sample consisted of blood. The CDR3 loop is CASSESLGGNNYGYTF. The CDR3 DNA is TGTGCCAGCAGTGAATCACTCGGAGGCAATAACTATGGCTACACCTTC.